Presented here are 14 T cell receptor beta chains from one specimen sequenced in a study of blood T cells in healthy people across ages. With a J-beta primer mix and a sample-barcoded 5' primer, a second PCR ran about 6 to 11 cycles. TCRdb used MiXCR to reprocess the 5' RACE reads, holding one entry per CDR3 protein. This table has 650,000 to 1,000,000 distinct CDR3 sequences, around 36% appearing once. The sequencing input was blood. Receptors originate from a man between 18 and 29 years old in good health.

This clonotype was detected many times. The V and J genes are TRBV20-1 and TRBJ2-5; D uncertain. The CDR3 has 13 residues. Per germline, CDR1 DFQATT and CDR2 SNEGSKA (reference sequence). Trimming took off 6 bases at V and 5 bases at J, with 16 bases between the two ends. CDR3 sequence reads: CSASDSAHETQYF. CDR3 in DNA: TGCAGTGCCTCCGACTCGGCGCATGAGACCCAGTACTTC.

This clonotype showed up just a few times. V and J are TRBV5-1 and TRBJ2-3, with D hard to call. V lost 1 base to trimming and J lost 4 bases, with 10 bases between them. CDR1 and CDR2 (germline): SGHRS, YFSETQ. This CDR3 contains 14 residues. The DNA for the CDR3 is TGCGCCAGCAGCTTGAATTCTGGGGCAGATACGCAGTATTTT. Its protein product is CASSLNSGADTQYF.

This clonotype showed up many times. The chain carries TRBV4-3 and TRBJ2-3; possible D gene TRBD2, 6 bases. CDR3 size: 17 residues. Germline V gene sequence: CDR1 LGHNA, CDR2 YSLEER. The V gene lost 1 base and the J gene lost 0 bases, with 14 bases spanning the gap. The CDR3 reads CASSQGLAGSSTDTQYF. The CDR3 DNA is TGCGCCAGCAGCCAAGGTCTCGCGGGGTCTAGCACAGATACGCAGTATTTT.

The rearrangement uses TRBV19 and TRBJ2-2; 8 nucleotides match TRBD1. CDR1 and CDR2 from the germline V gene are LNHDA and SQIVND (reference sequence). The CDR3 has 14 residues. The ends lost 4 bases at V and 5 bases at J; junction bases unmatched: 3. The CDR3 here is CASSTDRATGELFF. CDR3 in DNA: TGTGCCAGTAGTACGGACAGGGCGACCGGGGAGCTGTTTTTT. The full variable domain, with the rest looked up from reference TRBV19 and TRBJ2-2, is DGGITQSPKYLFRKEGQNVTLSCEQNLNHDAMYWYRQDPGQGLRLIYYSQIVNDFQKGDIAEGYSVSREKKESFPLTVTSAQKNPTAFYLCASSTDRATGELFFGEGSRLTVL.

This clonotype has ten or more counts. A much larger clonotype is one base distant, so this may be a read error. The chain employs TRBV5-1 and TRBJ2-5; D gene ambiguous. The germline gives CDR1 SGHRS, CDR2 YFSETQ. V gave up 0 bases and J gave up 5 bases, with 2 bases separating them. The CDR3 is made up of 11 amino acids. CDR3 region: CASSLDETQYF. The CDR3 nucleotides are TGCGCCAGCAGCTTGGATGAGACCCAGTACTTC.

This chain connects TRBV20-1 to TRBJ1-5; a possible D gene is TRBD1 (6 bases). V lost 2 bases to trimming and J lost 7 bases, with 12 bases between them. CDR3 length: 13 amino acids. The V gene's germline CDR1 is DFQATT and CDR2 SNEGSKA (reference sequence). The CDR3 region has the DNA TGCAGTGCTAGAACAGGGTCGGGCCAGCCCCAGCATTTT. Protein sequence: CSARTGSGQPQHF.

The chain carries TRBV20-1 and TRBJ2-6; D is possibly TRBD2 (6 bases). V lost 5 bases to trimming and J lost 4 bases, with 15 bases between them. Germline assignment: CDR1 DFQATT and CDR2 SNEGSKA (reference sequence). The CDR3 contains 15 residues. Written as DNA, the CDR3 is TGCAGTGCTTCAATACCGGGACTGGGGGCCAACGTCCTGACTTTC. This sequence encodes CSASIPGLGANVLTF.

The chain employs TRBV10-3 and TRBJ1-1; D ambiguous. This CDR3 has 11 amino acids. V was pared by 0 bases and J by 11 bases, with 7 bases between. Looked up from germline, CDR1 is ENHRY and CDR2 is SYGVKD. The CDR3 region has the DNA TGTGCCATCAGTGAGTCGACGGACGCTTTCTTT. Protein sequence: CAISESTDAFF.

Comment on this clonotype: This may arise from a read error, as a much more abundant clone is one base away. The rearrangement uses TRBV14 and TRBJ2-5, with D unresolved. Germline V gene data show CDR1 as SGHDN and CDR2 as FVKESK. The V end lost 5 bases, the J end lost 11 bases, and 12 bases lay between the germline ends. The CDR3 runs to 11 residues. As DNA, the CDR3 is TGTGCCAGCAGCGCCTTCAATGAGCAGTACTTC. Translation gives CASSAFNEQYF.

This clonotype was counted ten times or more. The chain joins TRBV4-1 to TRBJ1-2; weak D call: TRBD1 (6 bases). Trimming removed 4 bases at V and 5 bases at J, with 17 bases between. Germline V gene lookup returns CDR1 MGHRA and CDR2 YSYEKL. CDR3 length equals 15 residues. DNA of the CDR3: TGCGCCAGCAGCCCCACCTTACAGGGAGGGTATGGCTACACCTTC. It translates to CASSPTLQGGYGYTF.

This clonotype showed up just a few times. The chain carries TRBV5-1 and TRBJ1-5; 7 bases fit TRBD1. The V gene end was trimmed by 0 bases and the J gene end by 2 bases; junction bases not matched to a gene: 2. The CDR3 has 15 residues. Germline lookup yields CDR1 SGHRS and CDR2 YFSETQ. The CDR3 DNA sequence: TGCGCCAGCAGCTTGGATACAGGGGGCAATCAGCCCCAGCATTTT. It yields the protein CASSLDTGGNQPQHF.

This chain links TRBV6-4 with TRBJ2-1, with 13 bases matching TRBD2. Trimming cost V 0 bases and J 13 bases; bases outside gene matches: 6. CDR1 is MRHNA, CDR2 SNTAGT, per germline. This CDR3 comprises 15 residues. CDR3 nucleotides: TGTGCCAGCAGTGACTCGACTAGCGGGGGGTCGCCCCAGTTCTTC. Its translation is CASSDSTSGGSPQFF.

This clonotype has a handful of counts. The gene calls are TRBV7-8 and TRBJ1-5, with TRBD1 matching 8 bases. Trimming removed 4 bases from V and 0 bases from J; junction bases left unmatched: 5. There are 16 residues in the CDR3. The germline CDR1 and CDR2 sequences are SGHVS and FQNEAQ. The CDR3 is CASSSQGAYSNQPQHF. The CDR3 DNA reads TGTGCCAGCAGCTCCCAGGGGGCTTATAGCAATCAGCCCCAGCATTTT.

About this clonotype itself: A junction boundary mismatches the germline segment, possibly from a read error. V gene TRBV27 combines with J gene TRBJ2-7; 7 nucleotides align to TRBD2. The CDR3 contains 16 residues. Per germline, CDR1 MNHEY and CDR2 SMNVEV (reference sequence). The CDR3 region has the DNA TGTGTCAGCAGCCGTGCCTCTAGCGGCTCAGCCTACGAGCAGTACTTC. As protein: CVSSRASSGSAYEQYF.